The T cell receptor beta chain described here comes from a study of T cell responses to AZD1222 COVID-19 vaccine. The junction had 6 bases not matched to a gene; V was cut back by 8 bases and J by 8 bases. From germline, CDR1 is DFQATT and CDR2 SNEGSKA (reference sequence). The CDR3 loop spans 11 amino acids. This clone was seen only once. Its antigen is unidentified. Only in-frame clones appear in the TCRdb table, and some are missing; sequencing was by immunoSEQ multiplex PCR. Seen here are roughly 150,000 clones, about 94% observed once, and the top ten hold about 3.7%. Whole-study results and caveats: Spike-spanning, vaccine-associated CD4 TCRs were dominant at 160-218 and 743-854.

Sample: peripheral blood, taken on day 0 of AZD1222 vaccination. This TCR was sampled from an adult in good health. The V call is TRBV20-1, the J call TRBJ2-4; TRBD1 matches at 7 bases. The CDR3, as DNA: TGCAGTACAGGGGAAGGGGACATTCAGTACTTC. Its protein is CSTGEGDIQYF.